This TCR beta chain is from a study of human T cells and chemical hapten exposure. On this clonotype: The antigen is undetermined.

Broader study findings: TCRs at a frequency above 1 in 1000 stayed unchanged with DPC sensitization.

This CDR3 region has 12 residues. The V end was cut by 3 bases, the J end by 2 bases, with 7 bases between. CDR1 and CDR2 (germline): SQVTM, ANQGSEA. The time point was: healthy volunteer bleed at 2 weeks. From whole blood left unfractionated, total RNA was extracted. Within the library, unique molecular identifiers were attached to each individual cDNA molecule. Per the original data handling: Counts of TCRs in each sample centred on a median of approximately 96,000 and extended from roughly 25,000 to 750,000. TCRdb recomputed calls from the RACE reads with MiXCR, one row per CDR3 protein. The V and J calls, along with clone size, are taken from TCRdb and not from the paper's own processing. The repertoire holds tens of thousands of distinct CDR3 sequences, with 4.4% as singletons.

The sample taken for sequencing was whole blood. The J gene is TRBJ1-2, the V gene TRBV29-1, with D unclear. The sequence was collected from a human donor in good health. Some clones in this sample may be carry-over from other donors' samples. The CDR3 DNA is TGCAGCGTTGAGGCAAGGAACTATGGCTACACCTTC. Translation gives CSVEARNYGYTF.